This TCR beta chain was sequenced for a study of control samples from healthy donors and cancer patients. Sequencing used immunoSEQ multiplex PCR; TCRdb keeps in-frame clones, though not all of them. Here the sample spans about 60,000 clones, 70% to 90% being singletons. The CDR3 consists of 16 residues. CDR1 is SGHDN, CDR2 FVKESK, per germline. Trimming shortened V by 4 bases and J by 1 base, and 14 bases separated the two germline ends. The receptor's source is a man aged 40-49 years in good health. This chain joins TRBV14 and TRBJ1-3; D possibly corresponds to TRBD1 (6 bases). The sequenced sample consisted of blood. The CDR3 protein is CASSRTQGWSGNTIYF. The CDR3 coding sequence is TGTGCCAGCAGCCGGACACAGGGATGGTCTGGAAACACCATATATTTT.